The rows below give T cell receptor beta chains drawn from one sample of a study of CD8+ T cells in alopecia areata. Produced via immunoSEQ multiplex PCR; TCRdb's table is partial and in-frame only. The sample includes more than 110,000 clones, roughly 50% of them seen just once. The sequencing here drew on CD4+ T cells sorted from blood, taken at week 0. These TCRs come from a human donor with alopecia areata. Both conserved end residues are part of each CDR3. Each record gives: clone size, D gene, V gene, J gene, CDR3 protein, CDR3 DNA. The D gene is left open where the match is weak. Size tells how often a clone was seen (once, few, many) or the class of an expanded clone, and some rows leave it out.

clone size: .; D gene: .; V gene: TRBV4-3; J gene: TRBJ2-2; CDR3 protein: CASSQDRTESTNTGELFF; CDR3 DNA: TGCGCCAGCAGCCAAGATAGGACAGAGTCGACAAACACCGGGGAGCTGTTTTTT
clone size: once; D gene: .; V gene: TRBV9; J gene: TRBJ2-5; CDR3 protein: CASSVAGQGGPQTQYF; CDR3 DNA: TGTGCCAGCAGCGTAGCTGGGCAGGGCGGTCCGCAGACCCAGTACTTC
clone size: .; D gene: .; V gene: TRBV7-9; J gene: TRBJ2-7; CDR3 protein: CASSFKADEQYF; CDR3 DNA: TGTGCCAGCAGCTTTAAGGCAGACGAGCAGTACTTC
clone size: .; D gene: .; V gene: TRBV30; J gene: TRBJ2-3; CDR3 protein: CAWSVPGAGTDTQYF; CDR3 DNA: TGTGCCTGGAGTGTACCCGGGGCGGGCACAGATACGCAGTATTTT
clone size: .; D gene: .; V gene: TRBV19; J gene: TRBJ1-2; CDR3 protein: CASSISVSSRGYTF; CDR3 DNA: TGTGCCAGTAGTATATCGGTCAGTAGTCGTGGCTACACCTTC
clone size: .; D gene: .; V gene: TRBV5-6; J gene: TRBJ2-7; CDR3 protein: CASSLQGPYEQYF; CDR3 DNA: TGTGCCAGCAGCTTGCAGGGGCCCTACGAGCAGTACTTC
clone size: .; D gene: TRBD2; V gene: TRBV7-2; J gene: TRBJ2-5; CDR3 protein: CASSPGLAGVETQYF; CDR3 DNA: TGTGCCAGCAGCCCTGGACTAGCGGGGGTAGAGACCCAGTACTTC
clone size: few; D gene: TRBD1; V gene: TRBV4-3; J gene: TRBJ1-1; CDR3 protein: CASSQGVPGGTEAFF; CDR3 DNA: TGCGCCAGCAGCCAAGGGGTTCCAGGGGGCACTGAAGCTTTCTTT
clone size: few; D gene: .; V gene: TRBV29-1; J gene: TRBJ1-1; CDR3 protein: CSVESPMNTEAFF; CDR3 DNA: TGCAGCGTTGAAAGTCCGATGAACACTGAAGCTTTCTTT
clone size: few; D gene: .; V gene: TRBV5-1; J gene: TRBJ2-5; CDR3 protein: CASSLGYRDGETQYF; CDR3 DNA: TGCGCCAGCAGCCTAGGTTACAGGGATGGCGAGACCCAGTACTTC
clone size: .; D gene: .; V gene: TRBV5-4; J gene: TRBJ1-5; CDR3 protein: CASSTGGRGSNQPQHF; CDR3 DNA: TGTGCCAGCAGCACGGGAGGCAGGGGTAGCAATCAGCCCCAGCATTTT
clone size: .; D gene: TRBD2; V gene: TRBV9; J gene: TRBJ2-2; CDR3 protein: CASSVGPAGVPGELFF; CDR3 DNA: TGTGCCAGCAGCGTAGGGCCAGCGGGGGTCCCCGGGGAGCTGTTTTTT
clone size: .; D gene: TRBD2; V gene: TRBV25-1; J gene: TRBJ2-4; CDR3 protein: CASSPRLAGGAKNIQYF; CDR3 DNA: TGTGCCAGCAGTCCGAGACTAGCGGGGGGAGCCAAAAACATTCAGTACTTC
clone size: .; D gene: TRBD1; V gene: TRBV7-2; J gene: TRBJ1-2; CDR3 protein: CASSPGTVYGYTF; CDR3 DNA: TGTGCCAGCAGCCCCGGGACAGTCTATGGCTACACCTTC
clone size: few; D gene: TRBD2; V gene: TRBV10-3; J gene: TRBJ2-3; CDR3 protein: CAIGSGGYTDTQYF; CDR3 DNA: TGTGCCATCGGAAGCGGGGGATACACAGATACGCAGTATTTT
clone size: .; D gene: .; V gene: TRBV20-1; J gene: TRBJ2-5; CDR3 protein: CSARARETQYF; CDR3 DNA: TGCAGTGCTAGAGCCCGGGAGACCCAGTACTTC
clone size: few; D gene: .; V gene: TRBV29-1; J gene: TRBJ1-1; CDR3 protein: CSGIGTSNTEAFF; CDR3 DNA: TGCAGCGGGATCGGGACGTCTAACACTGAAGCTTTCTTT
clone size: .; D gene: .; V gene: TRBV5-1; J gene: TRBJ2-5; CDR3 protein: CASSVEETQYF; CDR3 DNA: TGCGCCAGCAGCGTTGAAGAGACCCAGTACTTC